The present TCR beta chain was sequenced within a study of blood T cell repertoires in COVID-19. The CDR3 covers 15 residues. Trimming pared 1 base from V and 6 bases from J, leaving 13 bases between. Germline loops: CDR1 MGHDK, CDR2 SYGVNS. Original processing notes: Nucleated cell counts were estimated from reference gene primer amplification. Assay used: immunoSEQ multiplex PCR; TCRdb lists only in-frame clones, some missing. The D gene and trimming were derived from the DNA, and the V and J assignments and clone size from that table. The sample lists 150,000 to 200,000 clones; about 86% were seen once.

The source is a man between 60 and 75 years old with acute or convalescent COVID-19. This chain connects TRBV25-1 to TRBJ1-5; tentatively, D is TRBD1 (6 bases). Sequencing was done on a sample of peripheral blood. CDR3 in amino acids: CASSESGGRGQPQHF. The CDR3 region has the DNA TGTGCCAGCAGTGAATCGGGGGGCAGGGGTCAGCCCCAGCATTTT.